One and the same sample provided the 23 T cell receptor beta chains below, sequenced in a study of metastatic and nonmetastatic thyroid tumors (TCRdb year 2020). Library method: PCR. The sequencer was an Illumina HiSeq 4000. TCRdb redid the processing of the public reads, applying fastp at Q25 and MiXCR, and retained in-frame beta chains. The sample contains 25,000 to 30,000 clones, 15% of them found a single time. 15% to 17% of the sample belongs to the ten largest clones. None of the patients had been given any treatment before thyroid surgery. Sequences were obtained from blood. These receptors originate from a male donor with papillary thyroid cancer or a benign thyroid nodule (not recorded which). Some clones in this sample may be carry-over from other donors' samples.

This clone was counted many times. V is TRBV7-2 and J is TRBJ2-5; 13 bases agree with TRBD2. This CDR3 has 18 residues. The V gene end was trimmed by 5 bases and the J gene end by 0 bases; junction bases not matched to a gene: 9. Germline V CDR1 and CDR2: SGHTA, FQGNSA. The CDR3 DNA is TGTGCCAGCAGCAACCGACTAGCGGGGGGATCAGACCAAGAGACCCAGTACTTC. It translates to CASSNRLAGGSDQETQYF.

This clone was counted ten times or more. The chain couples TRBV3-1 to TRBJ2-4, with 7 bases aligning to TRBD2. Germline loops: CDR1 LGHDT, CDR2 YNNKEL (reference sequence). This CDR3 contains 15 residues. V dropped 4 bases and J dropped 6; count of bases not matched to a gene: 9. CDR3 sequence: CASSRASGWRNIQYF. In DNA form, the CDR3 reads TGTGCCAGCAGCCGGGCTAGCGGATGGAGAAACATTCAGTACTTC.

This clone is labeled medium-sized. As DNA, the CDR3 is TGCGCCAGCAGCTTAAATAGCGGGAGCTCCTACGAGCAGTACTTC. It yields the protein CASSLNSGSSYEQYF. V usage is TRBV5-1 and J usage is TRBJ2-7, with 9 bases fitting TRBD2. Germline V gene data show CDR1 as SGHRS and CDR2 as YFSETQ. The CDR3 covers 15 residues. The trim removed 2 bases at V and 0 bases at J, leaving 3 bases unmatched. The full variable domain, completed using reference TRBV5-1 and TRBJ2-7, is KAGVTQTPRYLIKTRGQQVTLSCSPISGHRSVSWYQQTPGQGLQFLFEYFSETQRNKGNFPGRFSGRQFSNSRSEMNVSTLELGDSALYLCASSLNSGSSYEQYFGPGTRLTVT.

Remarks on this clone: Being one base from a much bigger clone, this may be a read error. The V and J genes are TRBV3-1 and TRBJ2-5, with 7 bases aligning to TRBD1. From germline, CDR1 is LGHDT and CDR2 YNNKEL (reference sequence). The CDR3 covers 13 residues. The trim removed 6 bases at V and 10 bases at J, leaving 11 bases unmatched. Here the CDR3 reads CASSRGTVGDQYF. The CDR3 DNA is TGTGCCAGCAGTAGGGGGACAGTCGGGGACCAGTACTTC.

At least ten counts were recorded for this clone. The CDR3 region has the DNA TGTGCCAGCAGCGTCCAAGCCGGGGGGCTAGAGACCCAGTACTTC. Translation gives CASSVQAGGLETQYF. The chain combines TRBV9 with TRBJ2-5; D possibly corresponds to TRBD2 (7 bases). The V end lost 2 bases, the J end lost 4 bases, and 15 bases lay between the germline ends. The CDR3 runs to 15 residues. Per germline, CDR1 SGDLS and CDR2 YYNGEE.

The V call is TRBV5-1, the J call TRBJ2-7; TRBD1 matches at 7 bases. V was pared by 0 bases and J by 2 bases, with 5 bases of the junction left unmatched. Germline CDR1 is SGHRS and CDR2 is YFSETQ. This CDR3 is 15 amino acids long. CDR3 sequence: CASSLEGQATYEQYF. The CDR3 region has the DNA TGCGCCAGCAGCTTGGAAGGACAGGCGACCTACGAGCAGTACTTC.

The table lists this clone with many counts. This chain uses TRBV18 with TRBJ1-6, with D hard to call. Germline CDR1 KGHSH, CDR2 LQKENI. The CDR3 contains 15 residues. V lost 5 bases and J lost 10, with 18 bases in between. The CDR3 reads CASSSVQKSSSPLHF. In nucleotides, the CDR3 is TGTGCCAGCTCATCTGTACAGAAGTCCTCATCACCCCTCCACTTT.

This clone was found a few times. A read error is possible here, since a much larger clone lies one base away. The chain joins TRBV5-5 to TRBJ1-2, with D perhaps TRBD1 (5 bases). This CDR3 is 14 amino acids long. Germline CDR1 SGHKS, CDR2 YYEKEE (reference sequence). In nucleotides, the CDR3 is TGTGCCAGCAGCTTGGTTACCGGGGACTATGGCCACACCTTC. This sequence encodes CASSLVTGDYGHTF. The full variable domain, with the rest looked up from reference TRBV5-5 and TRBJ1-2, is DAGVTQSPTHLIKTRGQQVTLRCSPISGHKSVSWYQQVLGQGPQFIFQYYEKEERGRGNFPDRFSARQFPNYSSELNVNALLLGDSALYLCASSLVTGDYGHTFGSGTRLTVV.

Of note for this clone: Just one base apart from a much larger clone, this may be a read error. The chain carries TRBV15 and TRBJ2-5; weak D call: TRBD2 (5 bases). The CDR3 is 12 residues long. The V gene's germline CDR1 is LNHNV and CDR2 YYDKDF (reference sequence). CDR3 loop: CATSTGGENQYF. The CDR3 region has the DNA TGTGCCACCAGCACCGGAGGCGAGAACCAGTACTTC.

In this sample, this clone is medium-sized. J is TRBJ2-7 and V is TRBV6-2 or TRBV6-3, with 9 bases aligning to TRBD2. Germline values: CDR1 MNHEY, CDR2 SVGEGT. J gave up 6 bases and V 2 bases, and 20 bases lay outside the gene matches. CDR3 length: 19 amino acids. The CDR3 DNA reads TGTGCCAGCAGTTACGGCCATGCTCGCGGGGGGGCGTGGATTCCCGAGCAGTACTTC. Its translation is CASSYGHARGGAWIPEQYF.

The table lists this clone with many counts. CDR3 in amino acids: CASSEAEGTGGGGGYTF. CDR3 in DNA: TGTGCCAGCAGTGAAGCGGAAGGGACAGGGGGCGGAGGTGGCTACACCTTC. The genes are TRBV6-1 and TRBJ1-2, with 12 positions matching TRBD1. V dropped 0 bases and J dropped 7; count of bases not matched to a gene: 9. CDR3 length: 17 residues. CDR1 and CDR2 (germline): MNHNS, SASEGT.

There are many counts of this clone. The chain couples TRBV28 to TRBJ1-2, with 7 nucleotides matching TRBD1. Per germline, CDR1 MDHEN and CDR2 SYDVKM. V shed 5 bases, J shed 4 bases, and the junction held 1 base outside the gene matches. The CDR3 has 12 amino acids. CDR3 region: CASSTGAYGYTF. Here the CDR3 DNA reads TGTGCCAGCAGTACAGGGGCCTATGGCTACACCTTC.

In this sample, this clone turned up many times. The gene calls are TRBV6-1 and TRBJ1-1; no definite D call. With 2 bases removed from V and 1 base from J, the gap between germline ends came to 5 bases. This CDR3 comprises 13 residues. CDR1 is MNHNS and CDR2 is SASEGT in the germline V gene. The CDR3 DNA is TGTGCCAGCAGTGAACGGGAGAACACTGAAGCTTTCTTT. This encodes CASSERENTEAFF.

In this sample, this clone is large. The CDR3 sequence: CASSLDGAGGSDTQYF. DNA of the CDR3: TGTGCCAGCAGCTTAGATGGAGCGGGGGGGTCGGATACGCAGTATTTT. J is TRBJ2-3 and V is TRBV11-2; 10 bases are shared with TRBD2. The CDR3 contains 16 residues. The J segment lost 6 bases and the V segment lost 0 bases, leaving 6 bases of the junction unmatched. CDR1 and CDR2 from the germline V gene are SGHAT and FQNNGV.

This clone came up many times. DNA of the CDR3: TGTGCCACCAAGGCCAGGGGAGCAGATACGCAGTATTTT. This codes for CATKARGADTQYF. This rearrangement joins TRBV24-1 to TRBJ2-3; possible D gene TRBD1, 6 bases. The CDR3 loop spans 13 amino acids. Germline V gives CDR1 KGHDR, CDR2 SFDVKD. V was trimmed by 8 bases and J by 4 bases, leaving 12 bases between them.

The chain employs TRBV18 and TRBJ2-2, with 7 bases aligning to TRBD1. Losses at the gene ends were 3 bases for V and 6 bases for J; bases not matched to a gene: 10. The CDR3 runs 16 residues. CDR1 and CDR2 from the germline V gene are KGHSH and LQKENI. CDR3 loop: CASSPLMTGRSGELFF. CDR3 DNA: TGTGCCAGCTCACCTCTTATGACAGGGAGATCCGGGGAGCTGTTTTTT.

This clone has ten or more counts. The chain links TRBV20-1 to TRBJ1-2; 9 bases match TRBD1. The germline V gene encodes CDR1 DFQATT and CDR2 SNEGSKA (reference sequence). The trim removed 3 bases at V and 4 bases at J, leaving 6 bases unmatched. The CDR3 totals 14 residues. CDR3 protein: CSASLPGQGYGYTF. The CDR3 DNA sequence: TGCAGTGCTAGCCTACCGGGACAGGGCTATGGCTACACCTTC.

This clone was detected ten times or more. This specimen includes other DNA sequences encoding the same CDR3. The genes are TRBV12-3 or TRBV12-4 and TRBJ2-5; 7 bases are a match to TRBD1. The CDR3 runs to 13 residues. Unmatched junction bases numbered 4, after V lost 6 bases and J lost 3 bases. CDR3 protein: CASRGTGEETQYF. The DNA for the CDR3 is TGTGCCAGCAGGGGAACAGGGGAAGAGACCCAGTACTTC.

Ten or more counts support this clone. The V gene is TRBV3-1, the J gene TRBJ1-6; TRBD1 matches 10 bases. The length of the CDR3 is 18 residues. Germline loops: CDR1 LGHDT, CDR2 YNNKEL (reference sequence). The V segment lost 0 bases and the J segment 10 bases; nucleotides outside the gene matches: 12. The CDR3 nucleotides read TGTGCCAGCAGCCAAGATCCGCCGACAGGGGGCTTGGGGTCACCCCTCCACTTT. It codes for CASSQDPPTGGLGSPLHF.

This clone has a count of ten or more. CDR3 DNA: TGTGCCAGCAGCCAAGCCTATACAGGAAGCTATGGCTACACCTTC. This encodes CASSQAYTGSYGYTF. J is TRBJ1-2 and V is TRBV3-1; D might be TRBD1 (5 bases). Per germline, CDR1 LGHDT and CDR2 YNNKEL (reference sequence). The CDR3 consists of 15 residues. With 1 base removed from V and 4 bases from J, the gap between germline ends came to 13 bases.

In this sample, this clone turned up many times. The chain carries TRBV10-3 and TRBJ1-2; possible D gene TRBD1, 5 bases. Germline V gene data show CDR1 as ENHRY and CDR2 as SYGVKD. CDR3 length: 13 residues. V shed 6 bases and J shed 4 bases, with 12 bases lying between them. CDR3: CAIRGDRSYGYTF. The CDR3 nucleotides read TGTGCCATCAGGGGAGACAGATCCTATGGCTACACCTTC.

J is TRBJ1-3 and V is TRBV10-3; the D is unclear. The V gene's germline CDR1 is ENHRY and CDR2 SYGVKD. The CDR3 runs to 15 residues. Trimming took off 6 bases at V and 2 bases at J, with 14 bases between the two ends. CDR3 bases: TGTGCCATCAGGGACGCCGTAGGGACTGGAAACACCATATATTTT. This encodes CAIRDAVGTGNTIYF.

This clone is classed as medium-sized. The V gene is TRBV20-1, the J gene TRBJ1-6, with a weak D call TRBD1 (6 bases). This CDR3 spans 15 amino acids. Germline lookup yields CDR1 DFQATT and CDR2 SNEGSKA (reference sequence). V was trimmed by 0 bases and J by 11 bases, leaving 17 bases between them. The CDR3 spells CSARDRGQVNAPLHF. DNA for the CDR3: TGCAGTGCTAGAGATCGGGGGCAGGTCAATGCACCCCTCCACTTT.